Listed here are 9 T cell receptor beta chains from one sample, sequenced in a study of memory CD4+ T cells and cytomegalovirus serostatus. Single viable CD3+CD4+CD8-CD45RO+ cells were sorted as the memory CD4+ T cells. The protocol was immunoSEQ multiplex PCR, while the TCRdb copy is restricted to in-frame clones and leaves out a portion. In the table there are some 73,000 clones, about 73% of which are singletons. The source material was memory CD4+ T cells from blood. These receptors were taken from an adult in good health and CMV-seropositive.

The chain uses TRBV10-2 and TRBJ1-1; possible D gene TRBD1, 5 bases. V shed 7 bases and J shed 11 bases, with 14 bases lying between them. This CDR3 region has 11 residues. Looked up from germline, CDR1 is WSHSY and CDR2 is SAAADI. The CDR3 loop reads CASKGQVIAFF. The CDR3 DNA is TGCGCCAGCAAAGGACAAGTGATCGCTTTCTTT.

The chain couples TRBV28 to TRBJ2-3; TRBD2 matches 14 bases. Trimming cost V 5 bases and J 10 bases; bases outside gene matches: 14. CDR1 MDHEN and CDR2 SYDVKM come from the germline V gene. This CDR3 region has 17 residues. CDR3 sequence (DNA): TGTGCCAGCAGTACCGGGACTAGCGGGGGTCGCGGGGTAGCGCAGTATTTT. Translating gives CASSTGTSGGRGVAQYF.

The chain recombines TRBV13 with TRBJ2-4, with TRBD2 matching 9 bases. Germline trimming cut 7 bases from V and 3 bases from J; bases unmatched to any gene: 7. CDR3 length equals 15 residues. In germline, CDR1 is PRHDT, CDR2 FYEKMQ (reference sequence). CDR3 sequence: CASTPGLAGKNIQYF. The CDR3 DNA sequence: TGTGCCAGCACCCCGGGACTAGCTGGCAAAAACATTCAGTACTTC.

The chain recombines TRBV14 with TRBJ2-7, with 10 bases aligning to TRBD2. V was clipped by 3 bases and J by 4 bases; unmatched bases: 6. CDR3 size: 15 residues. The germline CDR1 and CDR2 sequences are SGHDN and FVKESK. CDR3 sequence: CASSHPSGGVYEQYF. The CDR3, as DNA: TGTGCCAGCAGCCACCCTAGCGGGGGCGTTTACGAGCAGTACTTC.

The CDR3 DNA follows: TGTGCCAGCACCATAAGACAGGGGGGTCAGCCCCAGCATTTT. This encodes CASTIRQGGQPQHF. The chain combines TRBV28 with TRBJ1-5; 9 positions agree with TRBD1. CDR3 length equals 14 residues. Germline trimming cut 7 bases from V and 6 bases from J; bases unmatched to any gene: 7. Germline CDR1 is MDHEN and CDR2 is SYDVKM. Looking up the rest from reference TRBV28 and TRBJ1-5 gives the full variable domain: DVKVTQSSRYLVKRTGEKVFLECVQDMDHENMFWYRQDPGLGLRLIYFSYDVKMKEKGDIPEGYSVSREKKERFSLILESASTNQTSMYLCASTIRQGGQPQHFGDGTRLSIL.

This clone appeared once. The chain recombines TRBV4-1 with TRBJ2-1; no clear D gene. The ends were cut back, 4 bases at V and 7 bases at J, with 14 bases in the middle. This CDR3 is 14 amino acids long. Germline-derived CDR1 and CDR2 are MGHRA and YSYEKL. The CDR3 sequence is CASSPNTLENEQFF. The DNA for the CDR3 is TGCGCCAGCAGCCCCAATACCCTCGAAAATGAGCAGTTCTTC.

The chain carries TRBV28 and TRBJ2-7; tentative D call: TRBD1 (5 bases). The CDR3 sequence is 13 residues long. Deletions cut 2 bases from V and 1 base from J, with 6 bases between. The germline V gene encodes CDR1 MDHEN and CDR2 SYDVKM. CDR3 protein: CASSLTGSYEQYF. The CDR3 DNA reads TGTGCCAGCAGTTTAACAGGTTCCTACGAGCAGTACTTC.

The rearrangement links TRBV27 to TRBJ1-6, with D maybe TRBD1 (5 bases). This CDR3 is built from 18 residues. Trimming took 2 bases from V and 4 from J, leaving 18 bases between them. Germline CDR1 MNHEY, CDR2 SMNVEV (reference sequence). CDR3: CASSLRGGGSQYNSPLHF. CDR3 nucleotides: TGTGCCAGCAGTTTACGGGGGGGTGGCAGCCAATATAATTCACCCCTCCACTTT.

The V call is TRBV2, the J call TRBJ1-1; D uncertain. Deletions cut 6 bases from V and 4 bases from J, with 15 bases between. This CDR3 has 14 residues. CDR1 SNHLY and CDR2 FYNNEI come from the germline V gene. CDR3 sequence: CASRSNRGSTEAFF. The DNA of the CDR3 is TGTGCCAGCAGATCGAACCGGGGAAGCACTGAAGCTTTCTTT.